This T cell receptor (beta chain) was sequenced during a study of CXCR3-negative and CXCR3-positive naive CD8 T cells. Study observations and caveats: In CXCR3-positive naive cells, the TRB CDR3s were more hydrophobic than in CXCR3-negative naive cells. Memory cells diverged, while naive CXCR3-positive and CXCR3-negative cells had similar TRBV-TRBJ usage. Comparably high diversity marked both naive subsets, whereas memory CD8+ cells had much lower diversity.

This clonotype shows up as medium-sized by frequency. Its cognate antigen is unknown. Libraries of TRB cDNA were made by 5' RACE and carried UMIs. For each CDR3 protein, TCRdb gives one entry from its re-call of the 5' RACE reads, without DNA. Reported are around 6,300 distinct CDR3 sequences; the ten largest clones contain 1.3%. This CDR3 spans 13 amino acids. Germline CDR1 and CDR2: SGHDT and YYEEEE. The chain combines TRBV5-6 with TRBJ2-5; lacking DNA, the TRBD1 call made by TCRdb goes unchecked. The sample consisted of naive CXCR3- CD8+ T cells from blood. Subset specified: CD45RO-CCR7+CD27+CD95- naive CD8+ T cells lacking CXCR3 (TNR3-). This sequence was found in a human donor in good health. Some clones in this sample may be carry-over from other donors' samples. CDR3 region: CASSLGTGGTQYF.